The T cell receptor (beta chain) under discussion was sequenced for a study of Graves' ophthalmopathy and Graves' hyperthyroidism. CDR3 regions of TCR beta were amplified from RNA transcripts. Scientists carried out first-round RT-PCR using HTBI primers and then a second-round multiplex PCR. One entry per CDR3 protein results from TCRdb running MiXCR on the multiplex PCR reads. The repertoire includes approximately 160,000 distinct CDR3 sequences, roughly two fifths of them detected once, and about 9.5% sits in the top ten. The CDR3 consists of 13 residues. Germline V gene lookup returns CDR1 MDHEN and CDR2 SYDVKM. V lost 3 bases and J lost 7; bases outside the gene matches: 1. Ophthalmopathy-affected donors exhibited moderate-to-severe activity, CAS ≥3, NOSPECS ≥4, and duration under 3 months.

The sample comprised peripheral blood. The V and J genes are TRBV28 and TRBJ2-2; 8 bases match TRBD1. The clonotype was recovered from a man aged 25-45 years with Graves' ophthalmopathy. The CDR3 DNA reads TGTGCCAGCAGTTTGACAGGGGTCGGGGAGCTGTTTTTT. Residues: CASSLTGVGELFF.